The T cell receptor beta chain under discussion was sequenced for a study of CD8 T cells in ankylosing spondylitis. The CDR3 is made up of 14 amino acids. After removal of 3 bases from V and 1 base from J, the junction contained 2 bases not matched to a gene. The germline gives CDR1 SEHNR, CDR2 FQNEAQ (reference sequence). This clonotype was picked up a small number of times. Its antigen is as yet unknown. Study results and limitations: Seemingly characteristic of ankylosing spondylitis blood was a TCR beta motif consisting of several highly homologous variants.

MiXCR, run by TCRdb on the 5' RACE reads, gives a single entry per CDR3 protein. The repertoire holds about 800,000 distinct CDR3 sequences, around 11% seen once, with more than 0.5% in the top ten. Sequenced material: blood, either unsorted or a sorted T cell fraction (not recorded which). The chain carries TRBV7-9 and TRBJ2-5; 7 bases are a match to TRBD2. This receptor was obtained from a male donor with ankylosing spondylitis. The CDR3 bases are TGTGCCAGCAGCTTCCTAGCGGTCCAAGAGACCCAGTACTTC. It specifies CASSFLAVQETQYF.